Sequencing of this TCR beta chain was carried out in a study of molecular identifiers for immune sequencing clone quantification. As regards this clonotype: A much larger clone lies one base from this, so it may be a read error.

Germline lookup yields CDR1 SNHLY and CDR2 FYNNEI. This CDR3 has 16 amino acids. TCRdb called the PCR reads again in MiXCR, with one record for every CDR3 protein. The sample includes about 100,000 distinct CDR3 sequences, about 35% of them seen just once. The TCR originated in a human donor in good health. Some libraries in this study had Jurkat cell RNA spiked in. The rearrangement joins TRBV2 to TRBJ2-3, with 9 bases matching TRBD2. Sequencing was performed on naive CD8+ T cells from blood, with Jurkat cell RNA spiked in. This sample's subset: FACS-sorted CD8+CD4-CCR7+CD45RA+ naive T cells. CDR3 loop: CASHPISGSPTDTLYF. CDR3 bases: TGTGCCAGCCACCCTATTAGCGGGAGCCCCACAGATACGCTGTATTTT.